This entry lists 30 T cell receptor beta chains sequenced from one sample in a study of T cell repertoires in cytomegalovirus infection. MiXCR, run by TCRdb on the reads, gives a single entry per CDR3 protein. Found here are a few hundred thousand distinct CDR3 sequences, around 25% of them singletons; the top ten hold about 14%. Antigens of these TCRs are unknown. The starting material was cultured PBMCs, obtained from culture after CMV antigen stimulation. The source of these receptors is a human donor in good health (CMV status not recorded). Some clones in this sample may be carry-over from other donors' samples.

Ten or more counts support this clonotype. The V and J genes are TRBV7-2 and TRBJ2-1; the match to TRBD2 covers 10 bases. CDR3 size: 14 residues. V lost 5 bases to trimming and J lost 6 bases; unmatched junction nucleotides: 4. The germline CDR1 and CDR2 sequences are SGHTA and FQGNSA. The DNA of the CDR3 is TGTGCCAGCAGCCTCCGGACTAGCGGCAATGAGCAGTTCTTC. Encoded protein: CASSLRTSGNEQFF.

This clonotype was observed a handful of times. The chain employs TRBV5-4 and TRBJ2-7; either TRBD1 or TRBD2 may supply D (5 bases each). The CDR3 is made up of 15 amino acids. V lost 2 bases, J lost 2 bases, and 14 bases lay in between. CDR1 and CDR2 (germline): SGHNT, YYREEE (reference sequence). The CDR3 DNA is TGTGCCAGCAGCTTACTATGGGACCCGACCTACGAGCAGTACTTC. It codes for CASSLLWDPTYEQYF. The complete variable domain, with remaining parts taken from reference TRBV5-4 and TRBJ2-7, reads ETGVTQSPTHLIKTRGQQVTLRCSSQSGHNTVSWYQQALGQGPQFIFQYYREEENGRGNFPPRFSGLQFPNYSSELNVNALELDDSALYLCASSLLWDPTYEQYFGPGTRLTVT.

The genes are TRBV27 and TRBJ1-6, with 10 bases fitting TRBD1. V lost 10 bases to trimming and J lost 7 bases; unmatched junction nucleotides: 19. The CDR3 covers 18 residues. Per germline, CDR1 MNHEY and CDR2 SMNVEV (reference sequence). The CDR3 loop reads CANNYLPGQGRMNSPLHF. CDR3 in DNA: TGTGCCAACAATTACCTTCCGGGACAGGGGAGAATGAATTCACCCCTCCACTTT.

The chain carries TRBV20-1 and TRBJ1-4; 11 nucleotides line up with TRBD1. The ends lost 6 bases at V and 3 bases at J; junction bases unmatched: 3. Looked up from germline, CDR1 is DFQATT and CDR2 is SNEGSKA (reference sequence). The CDR3 consists of 14 residues. Written as DNA, the CDR3 is TGCAGTGCGGGACAGGGGGAACCTAATGAAAAACTGTTTTTT. It codes for CSAGQGEPNEKLFF.

The V gene is TRBV2, the J gene TRBJ2-1; D perhaps matches TRBD2 (5 bases). CDR1 is SNHLY, CDR2 FYNNEI, per germline. Trimming stripped 5 bases from V and 2 bases from J, with 13 bases between. The CDR3 consists of 15 residues. CDR3 in DNA: TGTGCCAGCAGTCCGGACTTCGGAGCCTACAATGAGCAGTTCTTC. Protein: CASSPDFGAYNEQFF. The variable domain in full, with the rest retrieved from reference TRBV2 and TRBJ2-1, is EPEVTQTPSHQVTQMGQEVILRCVPISNHLYFYWYRQILGQKVEFLVSFYNNEISEKSEIFDDQFSVERPDGSNFTLKIRSTKLEDSAMYFCASSPDFGAYNEQFFGPGTRLTVL.

This clonotype was counted between two and nine times. The chain joins TRBV7-2 to TRBJ2-4; 8 nucleotides align to TRBD2. After removal of 4 bases from V and 3 bases from J, the junction contained 5 bases not matched to a gene. Per germline, CDR1 SGHTA and CDR2 FQGNSA. CDR3 length equals 15 residues. The CDR3, as DNA: TGTGCCAGCAGCTCGTCCGGGGGGGACAAAAACATTCAGTACTTC. Amino acid sequence: CASSSSGGDKNIQYF.

Only a few counts were recorded for this clonotype. Possible read error: a much larger clone is one base away. This sequence joins TRBV12-3 or TRBV12-4 and TRBJ2-3; D is uncertain. The CDR3 runs 12 residues. Trimming took 6 bases from V and 0 from J, leaving 4 bases between them. The CDR3: CASRWSTDTQYF. CDR3 nucleotide sequence: TGTGCCAGCAGATGGAGCACAGATACGCAGTATTTT.

This clonotype was counted ten times or more. V is TRBV7-8 and J is TRBJ2-5, with 10 bases aligning to TRBD2. CDR1 and CDR2 from the germline V gene are SGHVS and FQNEAQ. Trimming cost V 5 bases and J 5 bases; bases outside gene matches: 5. The CDR3 has 14 residues. Here the CDR3 reads CASSQREGKETQYF. Written as DNA, the CDR3 is TGTGCCAGCAGCCAGCGGGAGGGCAAGGAGACCCAGTACTTC.

This clonotype was observed many times. The gene calls are TRBV6-1 and TRBJ2-7, with 8 bases that match TRBD1. The CDR3 has 15 amino acids. J was trimmed by 5 bases and V by 3 bases; bases with no gene match: 9. CDR1 is MNHNS, CDR2 SASEGT, per germline. The chain's CDR3 is CASSDQGAASDEQYV. The CDR3 DNA reads as TGTGCCAGCAGTGATCAGGGGGCGGCCTCGGACGAGCAGTACGTC.

V is TRBV2 and J is TRBJ1-5; D remains unclear. V lost 6 bases, J lost 5 bases, and 11 bases lay in between. The CDR3 has 13 residues. CDR1 and CDR2 from the germline V gene are SNHLY and FYNNEI. The CDR3 bases are TGTGCCAGCAGCACGAACGAGGATCAGCCCCAGCATTTT. Its protein is CASSTNEDQPQHF. The full variable domain, in which reference TRBV2 and TRBJ1-5 provide the parts outside the CDR3, is EPEVTQTPSHQVTQMGQEVILRCVPISNHLYFYWYRQILGQKVEFLVSFYNNEISEKSEIFDDQFSVERPDGSNFTLKIRSTKLEDSAMYFCASSTNEDQPQHFGDGTRLSIL.

This clonotype was found a few times. The CDR3 is CASTQGDSGNTIYF. The CDR3 nucleotides read TGTGCCAGCACCCAAGGAGACTCTGGAAACACCATATATTTT. The chain combines TRBV7-2 with TRBJ1-3; no definite D call. Germline V gene data show CDR1 as SGHTA and CDR2 as FQGNSA. V gave up 7 bases and J gave up 0 bases, with 10 bases separating them. The CDR3 is 14 amino acids.

The V call is TRBV4-1, the J call TRBJ2-2, with 8 bases lining up with TRBD2. Trimming took 1 base from V and 4 from J; bases not matched to a gene: 14. The CDR3 length is 19 residues. The germline gives CDR1 MGHRA, CDR2 YSYEKL. In DNA form, the CDR3 reads TGCGCCAGCAGCCAAGCCGCAGGGATAGCGGGACATGTCACCGGGGAGCTGTTTTTT. Translation: CASSQAAGIAGHVTGELFF.

This clonotype was seen only a few times. The V and J genes are TRBV7-9 and TRBJ2-1; 13 bases map to TRBD2. Germline assignment: CDR1 SEHNR and CDR2 FQNEAQ (reference sequence). V shed 4 bases and J 8 bases; nucleotides not matched to a gene: 2. The CDR3 loop spans 14 amino acids. The CDR3 nucleotides read TGTGCCAGCAGCTCAACTAGCGGGAGGGATGAGCAGTTCTTC. This encodes CASSSTSGRDEQFF.

The J gene is TRBJ1-3, the V gene TRBV9, with TRBD1 as a possible D gene (5 bases). V was shortened by 3 bases and J by 2 bases, with 18 bases between the two germline ends. Germline-derived CDR1 and CDR2 are SGDLS and YYNGEE. The CDR3 length is 17 residues. CDR3 sequence reads: CASSAQYPGLPGNTIYF. For the CDR3, the DNA is TGTGCCAGCAGCGCCCAGTACCCAGGGTTACCTGGAAACACCATATATTTT.

The genes are TRBV19 and TRBJ1-4; D is unclear. Between the trimmed V and J ends, which lost 5 bases and 6 bases, there was a span of 13 bases. Germline lookup yields CDR1 LNHDA and CDR2 SQIVND (reference sequence). This CDR3 spans 14 amino acids. The CDR3 is CASSWRLTDEKLFF. DNA of the CDR3: TGTGCCAGTAGTTGGCGGCTTACGGATGAAAAACTGTTTTTT.

This clonotype has just a few counts. The chain combines TRBV2 with TRBJ2-3; D remains unclear. The CDR3 is 12 residues long. V was trimmed by 3 bases and J by 4 bases, leaving 5 bases between them. The germline V gene encodes CDR1 SNHLY and CDR2 FYNNEI. CDR3 protein: CASSDSSDTQYF. In nucleotides, the CDR3 is TGTGCCAGCAGTGACTCTTCAGATACGCAGTATTTT.

This clonotype was detected only a few times. The chain uses TRBV24-1 and TRBJ2-1; 13 nucleotides align to TRBD2. The CDR3 is 16 residues long. Germline CDR1 is KGHDR and CDR2 is SFDVKD. The trim removed 9 bases at V and 5 bases at J, leaving 9 bases unmatched. This CDR3 reads CATGTSGNTRDNEQFF. In DNA, the CDR3 is TGTGCCACCGGGACTAGCGGGAACACTAGGGACAATGAGCAGTTCTTC.

This clonotype has only a few counts. The chain is built from TRBV12-3 or TRBV12-4 and TRBJ2-7; 7 bases match TRBD1. V lost 4 bases, J lost 2 bases, and 2 bases stayed unmatched. The CDR3 covers 13 residues. Here the CDR3 reads CASSSGTAYEQYF. CDR3 nucleotides: TGTGCCAGCAGTTCAGGGACAGCCTACGAGCAGTACTTC.

The chain carries TRBV4-3 and TRBJ2-3; 12 bases match TRBD2. This CDR3 is built from 16 residues. Trimming at V came to 3 bases and at J to 4 bases, leaving 5 bases not matched to a gene. Germline loops: CDR1 LGHNA, CDR2 YSLEER. CDR3 bases: TGCGCCAGCAGCCACACTAGCGGGAGGACCCCAGATACGCAGTATTTT. Amino acid sequence: CASSHTSGRTPDTQYF.

This clonotype was seen only a few times. V usage is TRBV5-4 and J usage is TRBJ1-2; the match to TRBD1 covers 9 bases. CDR1 is SGHNT, CDR2 YYREEE, per germline (reference sequence). V was clipped by 4 bases and J by 5 bases; unmatched bases: 9. The CDR3 is 15 residues long. DNA of the CDR3: TGTGCCAGCAGCCCCACAGGGGGCCCCCTATATGGCTACACCTTC. Translation gives CASSPTGGPLYGYTF.

Remarks on this clonotype: The conserved closing phenylalanine or tryptophan is absent in this CDR3, likely reflecting a read error. No DNA is shown, since the ends of the CDR3 on it are uncertain; the CDR3 is the one TCRdb lists. The chain couples TRBV4-1 to TRBJ2-1. The CDR3 spans 8 residues, counting both ends. Germline V lookup: CDR1 MGHRA, CDR2 YSYEKL. CDR3 loop: CASSQDGL.

This clonotype was found a few times. This chain joins TRBV18 and TRBJ1-4; perhaps TRBD1 as D (6 bases). V lost 4 bases and J lost 7, with 13 bases in between. Germline assignment: CDR1 KGHSH and CDR2 LQKENI. This CDR3 comprises 14 residues. The CDR3 sequence: CASSQDRASEKLFF. The CDR3 DNA reads as TGTGCCAGCTCACAGGACAGAGCTTCTGAAAAACTGTTTTTT. Using reference TRBV18 and TRBJ1-4 for the parts outside the CDR3, the full variable domain is NAGVMQNPRHLVRRRGQEARLRCSPMKGHSHVYWYRQLPEEGLKFMVYLQKENIIDESGMPKERFSAEFPKEGPSILRIQQVVRGDSAAYFCASSQDRASEKLFFGSGTQLSVL.

This clonotype has a handful of counts. The chain couples TRBV11-2 to TRBJ2-1; 8 nucleotides agree with TRBD2. Unmatched junction bases numbered 6, after V lost 1 base and J lost 10 bases. This CDR3 has 14 amino acids. Per the germline V gene, CDR1 is SGHAT and CDR2 is FQNNGV. The CDR3 spells CASSLAAGGREQFF. DNA of the CDR3: TGTGCCAGCAGCTTAGCGGCGGGAGGTAGGGAGCAGTTCTTC.

This clonotype was detected a few times. The chain couples TRBV7-8 to TRBJ1-1; D unclear. The germline gives CDR1 SGHVS, CDR2 FQNEAQ. This CDR3 has 14 amino acids. Between the trimmed V and J ends, which lost 2 bases and 8 bases, there was a span of 15 bases. CDR3 in DNA: TGTGCCAGCAGCTTATTGGTTGGTGGGAGAGAAGCTTTCTTT. Amino acids: CASSLLVGGREAFF.

There are a few counts of this clonotype. The V call is TRBV4-3, the J call TRBJ2-1; D unclear. Trimming removed 3 bases at V and 0 bases at J, with 18 bases between. Germline V gene lookup returns CDR1 LGHNA and CDR2 YSLEER. This CDR3 comprises 18 residues. The CDR3 here is CASSQYKGQSSSYNEQFF. The CDR3 region has the DNA TGCGCCAGCAGCCAGTACAAGGGCCAGAGTTCCTCCTACAATGAGCAGTTCTTC.

A remark on this clonotype: This may stem from a read error, because a much larger clone lies one nucleotide away. The V call is TRBV4-3, the J call TRBJ2-7, with TRBD1 as a possible D gene (6 bases). This CDR3 contains 17 residues. The germline V gene encodes CDR1 LGHNA and CDR2 YSLEER. V dropped 0 bases and J dropped 5 bases, with 20 bases sitting between them. The CDR3 sequence is CASSQDLLRGGLNEQYF. The CDR3 DNA is TGCGCCAGCAGCCAAGACCTCCTCAGGGGTGGTCTCAACGAGCAGTACTTC.

The genes are TRBV4-1 and TRBJ1-1; no definite D call. Germline V lookup: CDR1 MGHRA, CDR2 YSYEKL. There are 12 residues in the CDR3. V was shortened by 3 bases and J by 6 bases, with 8 bases between the two germline ends. CDR3 sequence reads: CASSQGASEAFF. CDR3 DNA sequence: TGCGCCAGCAGCCAGGGCGCTTCTGAAGCTTTCTTT.

Points on this clonotype: A read error may explain this, as a much larger clone is one base away. The chain is built from TRBV7-2 and TRBJ1-2; D remains unclear. The CDR3 has 15 residues. The V gene's germline CDR1 is SGHTA and CDR2 FQGNSA. Trimming removed 4 bases at V and 4 bases at J, with 16 bases between. The CDR3 coding sequence is TGTGCCAGCAGCTACGGACGCGGGCAAGCCTATGGCTACACCTTC. Translated, it gives CASSYGRGQAYGYTF.

This sequence joins TRBV6-1 and TRBJ2-5; the D gene could be TRBD1 or TRBD2 (5 bases each). Germline V gene lookup returns CDR1 MNHNS and CDR2 SASEGT. Trimming shortened V by 5 bases and J by 2 bases, and 18 bases separated the two germline ends. The CDR3 has 16 residues. CDR3 nucleotide sequence: TGTGCCAGCAGTCCCGGTCTGGGGACGAGGCAAGAGACCCAGTACTTC. This gives the protein CASSPGLGTRQETQYF.

The CDR3 coding sequence is TGTGCCAGCAGTCCGACTAGCGGGAGTCCCTACGAGCAGTACGTC. Translating it yields CASSPTSGSPYEQYV. V usage is TRBV2 and J usage is TRBJ2-7; 12 nucleotides match TRBD2. J was trimmed by 2 bases and V by 5 bases; bases with no gene match: 4. The germline gives CDR1 SNHLY, CDR2 FYNNEI. The CDR3 spans 15 residues.